These T cell receptor beta chains were read from a single sample in a study of T-cell memory formation after mild COVID-19. TCRdb re-analysed the 5' RACE reads in MiXCR, keeping a single row per CDR3 protein. The sample consists of fewer than 200,000 distinct CDR3 sequences, approximately 13% of them appearing once. Sequencing was performed on PBMCs or a T cell subset sorted from them (not recorded which). These receptor sequences come from a man aged 18 to 35 who had mild COVID-19 (a few samples of this study predate the infection). Cell type and time point are not known. Both conserved end residues are part of each CDR3. D genes are given only for firm matches. Part of the rows lack a size; the others show once, few, many or a class for expanded clones.

D gene,clone size,V gene,J gene,CDR3 protein,CDR3 DNA
NA,few,TRBV5-1,TRBJ2-7,CASSLDPGESYEQYF,TGCGCCAGCAGCTTGGATCCGGGGGAGTCCTACGAGCAGTACTTC
NA,many,TRBV28,TRBJ1-4,CASSFGGTGLNEKLFF,TGTGCCAGCAGTTTTGGAGGCACAGGGCTTAATGAAAAACTGTTTTTT
NA,NA,TRBV29-1,TRBJ2-5,CSVATGFAETQYF,TGCAGCGTAGCCACAGGGTTCGCAGAGACCCAGTACTTC
TRBD1,NA,TRBV20-1,TRBJ1-1,CSARDRTGVSEAFF,TGCAGTGCTAGAGATCGGACAGGGGTCTCTGAAGCTTTCTTT
NA,many,TRBV5-1,TRBJ2-5,CASSLLASGSETQYF,TGCGCCAGCAGCTTGTTAGCGAGTGGATCAGAGACCCAGTACTTC
NA,few,TRBV6-5,TRBJ1-4,CASSPPGAGEKLFF,TGTGCCAGCAGTCCGCCGGGAGCGGGAGAAAAACTGTTTTTT
TRBD1,NA,TRBV12-3/TRBV12-4,TRBJ2-7,CASGRDRGYEQYF,TGTGCCAGCGGCCGGGACAGGGGCTACGAGCAGTACTTC
TRBD2,NA,TRBV4-1,TRBJ2-4,CASSPGLAGVLAKNIQYF,TGCGCCAGCAGCCCGGGACTAGCGGGGGTGTTAGCCAAAAACATTCAGTACTTC
NA,few,TRBV7-9,TRBJ1-1,CASSLERTGEAFF,TGTGCCAGCAGCTTAGAACGTACAGGGGAAGCTTTCTTT
NA,few,TRBV2,TRBJ1-1,CASSGLGVQAFF,TGTGCCAGCAGTGGGTTGGGGGTTCAGGCTTTCTTT
NA,NA,TRBV7-2,TRBJ2-5,CASSLDTGSRAQYF,TGTGCCAGCAGCTTAGACACAGGGTCTAGGGCCCAGTACTTC
NA,few,TRBV7-2,TRBJ2-3,CASSSWSSGADTQYF,TGTGCCAGCAGCAGCTGGTCCTCCGGCGCAGATACGCAGTATTTT
TRBD1,few,TRBV7-3,TRBJ2-3,CASSLTPRTGATDTQYF,TGTGCCAGCAGCTTAACCCCCAGGACAGGGGCCACAGATACGCAGTATTTT
TRBD1,few,TRBV19,TRBJ1-1,CATIWTGRFTEAFF,TGTGCCACAATATGGACAGGGAGATTCACTGAAGCTTTCTTT
NA,NA,TRBV5-1,TRBJ2-1,CASSLVTRGHSYNEQFF,TGCGCCAGCAGCTTGGTGACTAGGGGGCACTCCTACAATGAGCAGTTCTTC
TRBD2,many,TRBV4-1,TRBJ2-5,CASSQPRLAEETQYF,TGCGCCAGCAGCCAGCCGCGACTAGCGGAAGAGACCCAGTACTTC
NA,NA,TRBV20-1,TRBJ1-1,CSARPGPSNTEAFF,TGCAGTGCTAGACCCGGGCCTTCGAACACTGAAGCTTTCTTT
NA,NA,TRBV5-1,TRBJ2-3,CASSLVGAVADTQYF,TGCGCCAGCAGCTTGGTAGGGGCGGTGGCAGATACGCAGTATTTT
NA,NA,TRBV7-2,TRBJ1-5,CASSSFVGASNQPQHF,TGTGCCAGCAGCTCCTTTGTAGGTGCCAGCAATCAGCCCCAGCATTTT
TRBD2,NA,TRBV9,TRBJ2-3,CASSVERGAADTQYF,TGTGCCAGCAGCGTAGAGCGGGGGGCCGCAGATACGCAGTATTTT
NA,few,TRBV11-2,TRBJ1-1,CASSLGSLVAFF,TGTGCCAGCAGCCTCGGGTCCCTAGTGGCTTTCTTT
NA,NA,TRBV4-2,TRBJ2-3,CASSQDHEGDTQYF,TGTGCCAGCAGCCAAGATCACGAGGGAGATACGCAGTATTTT